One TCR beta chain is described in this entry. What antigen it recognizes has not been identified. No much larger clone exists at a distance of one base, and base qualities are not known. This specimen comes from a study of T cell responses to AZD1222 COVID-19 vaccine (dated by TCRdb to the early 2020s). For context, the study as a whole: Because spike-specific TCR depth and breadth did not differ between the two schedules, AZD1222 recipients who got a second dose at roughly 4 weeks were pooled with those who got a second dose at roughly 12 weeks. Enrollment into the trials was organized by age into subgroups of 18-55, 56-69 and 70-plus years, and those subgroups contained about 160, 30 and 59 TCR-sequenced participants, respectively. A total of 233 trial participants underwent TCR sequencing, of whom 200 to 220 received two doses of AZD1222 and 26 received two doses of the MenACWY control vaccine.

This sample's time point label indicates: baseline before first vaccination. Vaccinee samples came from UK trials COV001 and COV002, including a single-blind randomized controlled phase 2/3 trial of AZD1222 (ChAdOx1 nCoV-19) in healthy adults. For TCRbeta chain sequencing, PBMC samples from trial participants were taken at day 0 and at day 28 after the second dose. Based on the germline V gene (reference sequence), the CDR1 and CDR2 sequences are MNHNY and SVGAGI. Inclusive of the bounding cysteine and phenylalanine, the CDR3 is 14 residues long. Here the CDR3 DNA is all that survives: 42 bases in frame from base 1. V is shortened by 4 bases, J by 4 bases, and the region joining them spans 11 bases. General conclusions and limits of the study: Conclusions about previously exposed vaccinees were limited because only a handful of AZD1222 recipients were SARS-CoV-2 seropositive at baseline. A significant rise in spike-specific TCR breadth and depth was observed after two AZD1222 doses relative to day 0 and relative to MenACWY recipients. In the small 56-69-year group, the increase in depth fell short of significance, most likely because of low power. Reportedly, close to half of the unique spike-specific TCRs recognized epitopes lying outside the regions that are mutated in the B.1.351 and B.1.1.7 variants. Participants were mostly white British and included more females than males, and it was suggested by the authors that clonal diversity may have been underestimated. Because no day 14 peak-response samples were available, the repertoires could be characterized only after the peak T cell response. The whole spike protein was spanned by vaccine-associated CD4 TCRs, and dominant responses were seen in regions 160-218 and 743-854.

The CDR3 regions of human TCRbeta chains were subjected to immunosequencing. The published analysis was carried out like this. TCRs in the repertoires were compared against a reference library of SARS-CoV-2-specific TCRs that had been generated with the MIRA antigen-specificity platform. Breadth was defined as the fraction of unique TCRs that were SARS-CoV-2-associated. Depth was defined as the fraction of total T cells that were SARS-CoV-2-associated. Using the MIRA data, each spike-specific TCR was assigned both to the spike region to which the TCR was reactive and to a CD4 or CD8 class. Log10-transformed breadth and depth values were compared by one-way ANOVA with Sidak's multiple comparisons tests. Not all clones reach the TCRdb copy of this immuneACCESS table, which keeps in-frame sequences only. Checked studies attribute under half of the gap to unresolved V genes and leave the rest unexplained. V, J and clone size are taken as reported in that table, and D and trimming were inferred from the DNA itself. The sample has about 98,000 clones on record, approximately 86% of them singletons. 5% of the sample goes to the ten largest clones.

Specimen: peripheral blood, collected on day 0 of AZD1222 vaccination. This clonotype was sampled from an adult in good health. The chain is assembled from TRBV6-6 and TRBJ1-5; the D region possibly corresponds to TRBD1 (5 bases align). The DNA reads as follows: TGTGCCAGCAGTTGGACGACAGAAAATCAGCCCCAGCATTTT. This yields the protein CASSWTTENQPQHF.